One sample yielded the 27 T cell receptor beta chains listed below, sequenced in a study of CD8+ T cells in alopecia areata. RNA extraction was followed by reverse transcription into cDNA, which acted as the sequencing template. Profiled with immunoSEQ multiplex PCR; TCRdb holds only in-frame clones, not every one. The sample contains 140,000 to 150,000 clones, around 50% of which appear only once. Sequenced sample: CD4+ T cells sorted from blood. All receptors derive from a human donor with alopecia areata.

The chain combines TRBV5-1 with TRBJ2-7; no definite D call. This CDR3 is built from 14 residues. Germline assignment: CDR1 SGHRS and CDR2 YFSETQ. V lost 4 bases and J lost 0, with 11 bases in between. This CDR3 reads CASSPGLRSYEQYF. Here the CDR3 DNA reads TGCGCCAGCAGCCCTGGGCTTCGCTCCTACGAGCAGTACTTC.

In its sample, this clone was seen a few times. This rearrangement joins TRBV7-3 to TRBJ2-5; a possible D gene is TRBD2 (5 bases). The CDR3 consists of 14 residues. V lost 0 bases and J lost 5, with 10 bases in between. CDR1 SGHTA and CDR2 FQGTGA come from the germline V gene. The CDR3 nucleotides are TGTGCCAGCAGCTTAACCGGGGAATCCGAGACCCAGTACTTC. It codes for CASSLTGESETQYF. The full variable domain, in which reference TRBV7-3 and TRBJ2-5 provide the parts outside the CDR3, is GAGVSQTPSNKVTEKGKYVELRCDPISGHTALYWYRQSLGQGPEFLIYFQGTGAADDSGLPNDRFFAVRPEGSVSTLKIQRTERGDSAVYLCASSLTGESETQYFGPGTRLLVL.

This chain connects TRBV29-1 to TRBJ2-3; unclear D gene. V was clipped by 4 bases and J by 2 bases, with 10 bases between them. The germline gives CDR1 SQVTM, CDR2 ANQGSEA. The CDR3 spans 13 residues. The CDR3 region has the DNA TGCAGCGTTGTTCGGCAGCCCACAGATACGCAGTATTTT. Encoded protein: CSVVRQPTDTQYF.

V gene TRBV29-1 combines with J gene TRBJ1-2; TRBD1 is a possible D gene (5 bases). V was shortened by 6 bases and J by 3 bases, with 11 bases between the two germline ends. CDR3 length: 12 amino acids. Germline lookup yields CDR1 SQVTM and CDR2 ANQGSEA. The chain's CDR3 is CSVSGTDYGYTF. CDR3 bases: TGCAGCGTCAGCGGGACGGACTATGGCTACACCTTC.

This clone turned up a few times. The chain links TRBV18 to TRBJ1-2; no reliable D call. Germline assignment: CDR1 KGHSH and CDR2 LQKENI. With 2 bases removed from V and 0 bases from J, the gap between germline ends came to 19 bases. This CDR3 is 18 amino acids long. The CDR3 region is CASSPGGRRGLPNYGYTF. CDR3 DNA sequence: TGTGCCAGCTCACCAGGAGGGCGGCGAGGTCTCCCTAACTATGGCTACACCTTC.

This clone was counted once. The rearrangement joins TRBV5-6 to TRBJ2-1; tentative D call: TRBD2 (6 bases). Germline values: CDR1 SGHDT, CDR2 YYEEEE. The V end was cut by 0 bases, the J end by 0 bases, with 10 bases between. The CDR3 sequence is 16 residues long. CDR3 sequence: CASSLDSGRSYNEQFF. The DNA for the CDR3 is TGTGCCAGCAGCTTGGATAGCGGTCGCTCCTACAATGAGCAGTTCTTC.

As for this clone: The sample holds other DNA sequences that translate to the same CDR3. This chain links TRBV5-1 with TRBJ2-3, with D possibly being TRBD1 (6 bases). Per the germline V gene, CDR1 is SGHRS and CDR2 is YFSETQ. The length of the CDR3 is 13 residues. The ends were cut back, 2 bases at V and 6 bases at J, with 10 bases in the middle. In nucleotides, the CDR3 is TGCGCCAGCAGCTTCCCAGGGGCTGATACGCAGTATTTT. Amino acids: CASSFPGADTQYF.

This clone showed up just a few times. The DNA for the CDR3 is TGTGCCAGCAGCTTGCTCGGCCCCGCTGTAGAGCAGTTCTTC. As protein: CASSLLGPAVEQFF. V usage is TRBV7-9 and J usage is TRBJ2-1; D gene ambiguous. V was pared by 3 bases and J by 10 bases, with 16 bases between. The CDR3 has 14 amino acids. Germline-derived CDR1 and CDR2 are SEHNR and FQNEAQ (reference sequence).

This sequence joins TRBV29-1 and TRBJ2-3, with 11 positions matching TRBD1. The germline CDR1 and CDR2 sequences are SQVTM and ANQGSEA. V lost 7 bases, J lost 1 base, and 7 bases stayed unmatched. The CDR3 covers 15 residues. CDR3 loop: CSAGLGQGGTDTQYF. CDR3 DNA: TGCAGCGCTGGGCTGGGACAGGGGGGCACAGATACGCAGTATTTT.

CDR3 in DNA: TGCGCCAGCAGCGTCGGACAGGGGGAGGAGACCCAGTACTTC. Translation: CASSVGQGEETQYF. This sequence joins TRBV5-1 and TRBJ2-5; 10 bases fit TRBD1. This CDR3 has 14 amino acids. V lost 4 bases, J lost 5 bases, and 5 bases stayed unmatched. Germline values: CDR1 SGHRS, CDR2 YFSETQ.

The chain carries TRBV9 and TRBJ2-1; TRBD1 aligns across 7 bases. The CDR3 has 15 residues. The V gene end was trimmed by 3 bases and the J gene end by 2 bases; junction bases not matched to a gene: 5. Germline V gives CDR1 SGDLS, CDR2 YYNGEE. Here the CDR3 reads CASSDTGQAYNEQFF. CDR3 in DNA: TGTGCCAGCAGCGACACTGGACAGGCCTACAATGAGCAGTTCTTC.

This clone was seen only a few times. The chain employs TRBV25-1 and TRBJ2-3; D may be TRBD1 (5 bases). Germline V lookup: CDR1 MGHDK, CDR2 SYGVNS. V was trimmed by 7 bases and J by 2 bases, leaving 13 bases between them. The CDR3 has 14 amino acids. For the CDR3, the DNA is TGTGCCAGCATAGGGGCACTTTACACAGATACGCAGTATTTT. It yields the protein CASIGALYTDTQYF.

V gene TRBV28 combines with J gene TRBJ2-7, with D hard to call. Between the trimmed V and J ends, which lost 5 bases and 2 bases, there was a span of 13 bases. The V gene's germline CDR1 is MDHEN and CDR2 SYDVKM. There are 14 residues in the CDR3. CDR3 amino acids: CASSPPRAPYEQYF. Written as DNA, the CDR3 is TGTGCCAGCAGTCCCCCCCGGGCCCCCTACGAGCAGTACTTC. Supplemented by reference TRBV28 and TRBJ2-7, the full variable domain reads DVKVTQSSRYLVKRTGEKVFLECVQDMDHENMFWYRQDPGLGLRLIYFSYDVKMKEKGDIPEGYSVSREKKERFSLILESASTNQTSMYLCASSPPRAPYEQYFGPGTRLTVT.

This clone appeared a single time. The rearrangement uses TRBV29-1 and TRBJ2-1; TRBD2 matches 7 bases. Looked up from germline, CDR1 is SQVTM and CDR2 is ANQGSEA. The CDR3 is made up of 17 amino acids. V was pared by 4 bases and J by 8 bases, with 20 bases of the junction left unmatched. CDR3 protein: CSVVPGGKGLGADEQFF. Written as DNA, the CDR3 is TGCAGCGTTGTTCCCGGGGGGAAGGGACTCGGCGCGGATGAGCAGTTCTTC.

The chain is built from TRBV5-4 and TRBJ1-2; D unresolved. The germline gives CDR1 SGHNT, CDR2 YYREEE (reference sequence). V was pared by 1 base and J by 8 bases, with 9 bases between. This CDR3 comprises 12 residues. The CDR3 DNA reads TGTGCCAGCAGCTTGTACAGTGGCGGCTACACCTTC. It yields the protein CASSLYSGGYTF.

This chain connects TRBV6-6 to TRBJ1-1, with a weak D call TRBD1 (5 bases). V dropped 6 bases and J dropped 0 bases, with 14 bases sitting between them. Germline V gene sequence: CDR1 MNHNY, CDR2 SVGAGI (reference sequence). The CDR3 totals 15 residues. Here the CDR3 DNA reads TGTGCCAGCAGACTCGGCCCGGGGCTGAACACTGAAGCTTTCTTT. This translates into CASRLGPGLNTEAFF.

The CDR3 sequence: CSVEAAGADTQYF. The CDR3 DNA reads TGCAGCGTTGAAGCCGCCGGGGCAGATACGCAGTATTTT. The chain couples TRBV29-1 to TRBJ2-3, with D possibly matching TRBD2 (5 bases). CDR1 SQVTM and CDR2 ANQGSEA come from the germline V gene. V was trimmed by 1 base and J by 4 bases, leaving 9 bases between them. This CDR3 has 13 residues.

A few counts support this clone. The gene calls are TRBV29-1 and TRBJ2-2; no definite D call. The V end was cut by 4 bases, the J end by 0 bases, with 12 bases between. Germline V gene data show CDR1 as SQVTM and CDR2 as ANQGSEA. This CDR3 region has 15 residues. The CDR3 DNA reads TGCAGCGTTGTTGAGCAGGCTCCGAACACCGGGGAGCTGTTTTTT. It encodes CSVVEQAPNTGELFF.

The genes are TRBV27 and TRBJ1-2, with D unresolved. CDR3 length equals 12 residues. Germline values: CDR1 MNHEY, CDR2 SMNVEV (reference sequence). The V end was cut by 7 bases, the J end by 8 bases, with 14 bases between. The CDR3 DNA is TGTGCCAGCACCTCTTTTGGTGAGGGCTACACCTTC. This encodes CASTSFGEGYTF.

The chain links TRBV27 to TRBJ1-2; perhaps TRBD1 as D (6 bases). Deletions cut 2 bases from V and 7 bases from J, with 11 bases between. The CDR3 loop spans 13 amino acids. The V gene's germline CDR1 is MNHEY and CDR2 SMNVEV (reference sequence). The DNA of the CDR3 is TGTGCCAGCAGTTTAGCCAGGGGAGGTGGCTACACCTTC. It specifies CASSLARGGGYTF.

V gene TRBV29-1 combines with J gene TRBJ2-4; D is uncertain. Germline loops: CDR1 SQVTM, CDR2 ANQGSEA. This CDR3 has 14 amino acids. Trimming took off 7 bases at V and 2 bases at J, with 15 bases between the two ends. The CDR3 here is CSAQWAASKNIQYF. CDR3 in DNA: TGCAGCGCCCAGTGGGCAGCCTCCAAAAACATTCAGTACTTC.

This clone was counted between two and nine times. V is TRBV19 and J is TRBJ2-1; the D is unclear. Germline CDR1 is LNHDA and CDR2 is SQIVND (reference sequence). Deletions cut 6 bases from V and 5 bases from J, with 11 bases between. The CDR3 runs to 13 residues. The CDR3 sequence: CASSGYSNNEQFF. The CDR3 DNA follows: TGTGCCAGTAGCGGGTACTCGAACAATGAGCAGTTCTTC.

J is TRBJ2-2 and V is TRBV9, with a tentative D call TRBD2 (5 bases). V lost 1 base to trimming and J lost 6 bases, with 7 bases between them. Germline CDR1 reads SGDLS; CDR2 reads YYNGEE. CDR3 length: 13 residues. In DNA, the CDR3 is TGTGCCAGCAGCGTACTAGCCCCCGGGGAGCTGTTTTTT. This codes for CASSVLAPGELFF.

The rearrangement links TRBV14 to TRBJ2-1, with D uncertain. Deletions cut 0 bases from V and 15 bases from J, with 12 bases between. Germline values: CDR1 SGHDN, CDR2 FVKESK. This CDR3 contains 12 residues. The DNA of the CDR3 is TGTGCCAGCAGCCAAGATCAGTGGGTGACGTTCTTC. Its protein is CASSQDQWVTFF.

The chain uses TRBV28 and TRBJ2-7, with D possibly being TRBD2 (5 bases). The CDR3 runs 14 residues. In germline, CDR1 is MDHEN, CDR2 SYDVKM. The germline V and J ends were trimmed by 8 bases and 2 bases, with 16 bases remaining between them. The CDR3: CASGQEGPTYEQYF. The CDR3 DNA follows: TGTGCCAGCGGCCAAGAGGGTCCTACCTACGAGCAGTACTTC.

Notes on this clone: This CDR3 is also generated by other DNA sequences in the sample. The CDR3: CASRGDRYNEQFF. The CDR3 nucleotides read TGTGCCAGCAGAGGGGACAGGTACAATGAGCAGTTCTTC. This chain joins TRBV2 and TRBJ2-1; 8 bases align to TRBD1. The CDR3 totals 13 residues. Per the germline V gene, CDR1 is SNHLY and CDR2 is FYNNEI. The trim removed 6 bases at V and 4 bases at J, leaving 2 bases unmatched.

V usage is TRBV30 and J usage is TRBJ1-1; D is perhaps TRBD1 (5 bases). CDR1 and CDR2 (germline): GTSNPN, SVGIG (reference sequence). Trimming took 4 bases from V and 3 from J, leaving 18 bases between them. The CDR3 is 15 amino acids. DNA for the CDR3: TGTGCCTGGACCCCAGGATGGGGCCAACACACTGAAGCTTTCTTT. Its protein product is CAWTPGWGQHTEAFF.